What follows is one T cell receptor beta chain and its context. The length of the CDR3 is 16 residues. Unmatched junction bases numbered 8, after V lost 0 bases and J lost 6 bases. Looked up from germline, CDR1 is WNHNN and CDR2 is SYGVQD (reference sequence). The source of the sample is a study of blood T cell repertoires in COVID-19. Background on the study: From the United States, Italy and Spain came samples of acute and convalescent COVID-19. Sample material is recorded as cDNA or gDNA derived from T cells, B-cell-depleted T cells, or PBMCs.

Original analysis: Quantification of nucleated cells was approximated via reference gene primer amplification. Clones were sequenced by immunoSEQ multiplex PCR, and TCRdb holds only the in-frame ones, with some missing. That table gives V, J and clone size, and the DNA gave D and trimming. This repertoire shows approximately 85,000 clones, 86% found once; its top ten account for around a quarter. The V gene is TRBV10-1, the J gene TRBJ2-3, with 8 bases matching TRBD2. Material for sequencing was peripheral blood. The sequence came from a man in his forties or fifties with active or convalescent COVID-19. The CDR3 region has the DNA TGCGCCAGCAGTGAGTCGTCGGGAGGGGGTATTGATACGCAGTATTTT. It specifies CASSESSGGGIDTQYF.